This T cell receptor beta chain is drawn from a study of neurological immune-mediated disorders. Overall study results and limits: Patients with HTLV-1-associated myelopathy showed the most TCR clonal expansion. Those with multiple sclerosis showed the least, falling below healthy controls. None of the CDR3 amino acid sequences found in expanded clones was shared across subjects. This suggests that the TCR-beta repertoires were private in all groups. The phylogenetic placement of 18 of 34 multiple sclerosis patients' repertoires in one related-CDR3 cluster constitutes a possible signature.

TCRdb reprocessed the 5' RACE reads via MiXCR and lists one record per CDR3 protein. The sample holds about 55,000 distinct CDR3 sequences, approximately 4.1% seen once. The unsorted libraries were generated from a total of 2 million PBMCs, which had been stored in RNAlater at -80 C. From germline, CDR1 is MNHEY and CDR2 SVGEGT. Deletions cut 2 bases from V and 4 bases from J, with 14 bases between. The CDR3 loop spans 15 amino acids. Of note for this clonotype: Its antigen is not identified.

The receptor comes from a man in his fifties with multiple sclerosis. The sample consisted of PBMCs. The chain uses TRBV6-2 or TRBV6-3 and TRBJ2-5; D is tentatively TRBD1 or TRBD2 (5 bases each). CDR3 amino acids: CASSYRGTRGETQYF. The CDR3 DNA reads as TGTGCCAGCAGTTACCGAGGGACCCGGGGAGAGACCCAGTACTTC.